One and the same sample provided the 5 T cell receptor beta chains below, sequenced in a study of cytomegalovirus exposure and HLA in healthy donors. Vbeta (60) and Jbeta (13) primers were used in the PCR. Sequencing was performed with immunoSEQ multiplex PCR; in TCRdb, only in-frame clones are kept and a portion is missing. Recorded for this sample: about 33,000 clones. Sequencing input: PBMCs. The receptors were gathered from a man aged 35 to 55 in good health and CMV-seronegative.

This chain joins TRBV19 and TRBJ2-5, with 8 bases identical to TRBD1. With V trimmed by 3 bases and J by 5 bases, 14 bases remained unmatched. In germline, CDR1 is LNHDA, CDR2 SQIVND (reference sequence). The CDR3 is 17 residues long. The CDR3 spells CASSIRMAGGFGETQYF. CDR3 DNA: TGTGCCAGTAGTATCAGGATGGCAGGGGGCTTTGGGGAGACCCAGTACTTC.

J is TRBJ2-7 and V is TRBV10-3, with a tentative D call TRBD1 (6 bases). Trimming took off 2 bases at V and 2 bases at J, with 13 bases between the two ends. This CDR3 is 15 amino acids long. CDR1 and CDR2 from the germline V gene are ENHRY and SYGVKD. The CDR3, as DNA: TGTGCCATCAGTGAGACAACAACAGGGACCTACGAGCAGTACTTC. Amino acid sequence: CAISETTTGTYEQYF.

This sequence joins TRBV19 and TRBJ2-7; tentatively, D is TRBD2 (6 bases). The germline V gene has CDR1 LNHDA and CDR2 SQIVND (reference sequence). This CDR3 is built from 13 residues. V shed 4 bases and J shed 5 bases, with 12 bases lying between them. For the CDR3, the DNA is TGTGCCAGTAGTAACCAGGGAGGCCACGAGCAGTACTTC. Protein: CASSNQGGHEQYF. Full variable domain (missing parts from reference TRBV19 and TRBJ2-7): DGGITQSPKYLFRKEGQNVTLSCEQNLNHDAMYWYRQDPGQGLRLIYYSQIVNDFQKGDIAEGYSVSREKKESFPLTVTSAQKNPTAFYLCASSNQGGHEQYFGPGTRLTVT.

V usage is TRBV27 and J usage is TRBJ2-1, with a weak D call TRBD1 (5 bases). Per the germline V gene, CDR1 is MNHEY and CDR2 is SMNVEV (reference sequence). The V gene lost 3 bases and the J gene lost 4 bases, with 10 bases spanning the gap. This CDR3 contains 14 residues. CDR3 sequence reads: CASSFGQGYNEQFF. The CDR3 DNA follows: TGTGCCAGCAGTTTTGGGCAGGGTTACAATGAGCAGTTCTTC.

CDR3 amino acids: CASSLEGSGSTYEQYF. CDR3 DNA sequence: TGTGCCAGCAGCTTGGAGGGTAGCGGGAGTACCTACGAGCAGTACTTC. V and J are TRBV5-6 and TRBJ2-7, with 9 nucleotides matching TRBD2. The ends lost 0 bases at V and 2 bases at J; junction bases unmatched: 6. The germline V gene encodes CDR1 SGHDT and CDR2 YYEEEE. This CDR3 has 16 residues.